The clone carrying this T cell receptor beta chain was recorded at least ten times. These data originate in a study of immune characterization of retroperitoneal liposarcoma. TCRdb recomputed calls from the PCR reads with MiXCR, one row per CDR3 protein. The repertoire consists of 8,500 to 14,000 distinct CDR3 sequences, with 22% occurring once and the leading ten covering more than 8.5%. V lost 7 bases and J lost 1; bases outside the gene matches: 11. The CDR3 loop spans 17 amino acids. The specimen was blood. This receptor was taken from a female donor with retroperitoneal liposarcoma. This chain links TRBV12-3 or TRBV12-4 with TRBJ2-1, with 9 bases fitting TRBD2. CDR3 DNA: TGTGCCAGCACCCCAAAGGGACTAGCTAGGTCCTACAATGAGCAGTTCTTC. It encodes CASTPKGLARSYNEQFF.